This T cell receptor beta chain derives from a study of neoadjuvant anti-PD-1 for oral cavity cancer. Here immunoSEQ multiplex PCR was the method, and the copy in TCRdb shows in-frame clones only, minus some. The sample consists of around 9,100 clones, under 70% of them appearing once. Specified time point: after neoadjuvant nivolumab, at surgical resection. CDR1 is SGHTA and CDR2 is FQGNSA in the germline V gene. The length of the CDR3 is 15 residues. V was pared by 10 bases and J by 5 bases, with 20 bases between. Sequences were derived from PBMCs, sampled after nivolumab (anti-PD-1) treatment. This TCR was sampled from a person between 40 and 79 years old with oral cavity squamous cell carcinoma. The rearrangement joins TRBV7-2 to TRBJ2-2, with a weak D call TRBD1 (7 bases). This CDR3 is CATGRGGAGTGELFF. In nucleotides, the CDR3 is TGTGCCACCGGGAGAGGGGGCGCCGGAACCGGGGAGCTGTTTTTT.